The source of this T cell receptor beta chain is a study of blood T cell repertoires in COVID-19. As for the study in general: PBMCs, B-cell-depleted T cells, or T cells provided the cDNA or gDNA that made up the material.

In the source study's methods: Amplifying reference gene primers gave estimates of nucleated cell counts. Sequencing used immunoSEQ multiplex PCR; TCRdb keeps in-frame clones, though not all of them. The D gene and trimming were derived from the DNA, and the V and J assignments and clone size from that table. Of approximately 290,000 clones detected, under 85% appear once; the ten largest clones hold 0.75% to 0.95%. Trimming removed 0 bases at V and 0 bases at J, with 9 bases between. The CDR3 is 16 residues long. Germline CDR1 SGDLS, CDR2 YYNGEE. Seattle cases were enrolled at active infection and followed longitudinally.

Sample: peripheral blood. This chain uses TRBV9 with TRBJ2-2; tentative D call: TRBD2 (5 bases). The sequence was obtained from a human donor with COVID-19, enrolled during active disease. The donor label of this sample is uncertain. As DNA, the CDR3 is TGTGCCAGCAGCGTAGCTACCGGGGCGAACACCGGGGAGCTGTTTTTT. Translated: CASSVATGANTGELFF.